The present T cell receptor beta chain was sequenced within a study of cytomegalovirus exposure and HLA in healthy donors. The V end was cut by 4 bases, the J end by 0 bases, with 9 bases between. Looked up from germline, CDR1 is LGHNA and CDR2 is YSLEER. The CDR3 runs to 14 residues. This clone was picked up many times. The PCR employed 60 Vbeta primers together with 13 Jbeta primers. TCRdb's table, derived via immunoSEQ multiplex PCR, lists solely in-frame clones and lacks some. The sample lists 200,000 or so clones, more than 65% occurring once. The sequence derives from a woman aged 25-40 years in good health and CMV-seropositive. The chain couples TRBV4-3 to TRBJ1-1; maybe TRBD1 (5 bases). The sample comprised PBMCs. As DNA, the CDR3 is TGCGCCAGCAGCCTTGACAGACTGAACACTGAAGCTTTCTTT. Protein sequence: CASSLDRLNTEAFF.